The source of this TCR beta chain is a study of cytotoxic CD8 clonotypes in ibrutinib-treated CLL. CDR1 is LGHNA, CDR2 YNFKEQ, per germline. There are 18 residues in the CDR3. The germline V and J ends were trimmed by 0 bases and 9 bases, with 24 bases remaining between them. Study results and limitations: Public clonotypes showed up rarely, and on treatment they shrank or held steady. Patients showed higher baseline clonality than age-matched healthy donors, and it tracked circulating CD8+ T-cell counts.

A word on this clone: Its antigen is unidentified.

The assay was immunoSEQ multiplex PCR, and TCRdb's table has in-frame clones only and misses some. The table records about 140,000 clones, approximately 90% of them present only once. The origin of this receptor is a human donor with chronic lymphocytic leukemia. The source material was PBMCs, sampled after 12 months of ibrutinib treatment. The chain employs TRBV4-2 and TRBJ1-5, with D perhaps TRBD1 (5 bases). In nucleotides, the CDR3 is TGTGCCAGCAGCCAAGATGCCGGGGGTCCGGGAGGAGGCGGGCCCCAGCATTTT. Amino acid sequence: CASSQDAGGPGGGGPQHF.